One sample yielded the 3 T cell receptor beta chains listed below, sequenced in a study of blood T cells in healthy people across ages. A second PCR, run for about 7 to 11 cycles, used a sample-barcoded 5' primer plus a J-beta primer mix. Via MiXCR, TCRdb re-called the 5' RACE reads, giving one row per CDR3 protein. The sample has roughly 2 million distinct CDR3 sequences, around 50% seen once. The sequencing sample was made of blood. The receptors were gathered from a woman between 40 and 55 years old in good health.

CDR3 DNA sequence: TGCGCCAGCAGCTTTGCGAGGGAATCGGAGACCCAGTACTTC. Amino acid sequence: CASSFARESETQYF. This chain connects TRBV5-1 to TRBJ2-5; tentative D call: TRBD2 (5 bases). The length of the CDR3 is 14 residues. Deletions cut 2 bases from V and 5 bases from J, with 13 bases between. CDR1 is SGHRS and CDR2 is YFSETQ in the germline V gene.

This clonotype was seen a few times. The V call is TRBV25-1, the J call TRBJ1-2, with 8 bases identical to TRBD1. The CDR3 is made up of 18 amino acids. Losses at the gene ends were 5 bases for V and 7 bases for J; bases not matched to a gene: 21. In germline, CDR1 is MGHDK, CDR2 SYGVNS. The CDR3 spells CASSPNVHPDRARSGYTF. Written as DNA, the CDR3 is TGTGCCAGCAGTCCCAACGTTCACCCGGACAGGGCGAGAAGTGGCTACACCTTC.

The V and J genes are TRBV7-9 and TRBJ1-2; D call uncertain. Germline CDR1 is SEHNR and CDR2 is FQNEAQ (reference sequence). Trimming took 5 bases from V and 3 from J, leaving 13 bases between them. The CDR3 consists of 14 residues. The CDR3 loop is CASSPPRLDYGYTF. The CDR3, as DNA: TGTGCCAGCAGCCCCCCGAGGCTGGACTATGGCTACACCTTC.